The present entry profiles one T cell receptor (beta chain) with its context. Its matching antigen is unknown. This entry is derived from a study of tumor-infiltrating lymphocytes in primary liver carcinoma. With a constant-region primer, TCR beta cDNA was made from 450 to 550 ng of total RNA. What produced the TCR beta libraries was three nested multiplex PCR rounds using slightly modified ARM-PCR. PCR rounds one and two used TRBV1-TRBV30 forward primers with a C-beta reverse primer for around 10 cycles each. TCRdb processed the multiplex PCR reads anew with MiXCR; each CDR3 protein has one entry. The sample includes a few hundred thousand distinct CDR3 sequences, roughly 60% of them seen just once. Notes on the study in general: With p = 0.039, the top-250-clone fraction in tumors significantly exceeded that in blood.

Germline lookup yields CDR1 MNHEY and CDR2 SVGAGI. Trimming took 6 bases from V and 6 from J; bases not matched to a gene: 14. The CDR3 length is 16 residues. Blood RNA came from unsorted whole blood; germline DNA was also extracted. None of the patients had received treatment, and all had chronic HBV infection. J is TRBJ2-5 and V is TRBV6-5, with 9 bases fitting TRBD1. Sequencing was done on a sample of peripheral blood. This receptor was taken from a woman in her 30s with primary liver carcinoma and hepatitis B virus infection. The CDR3 sequence: CASRPNSGTGQQTQYF. In DNA, the CDR3 is TGTGCCAGCAGGCCCAATTCAGGGACAGGGCAGCAGACCCAGTACTTC.